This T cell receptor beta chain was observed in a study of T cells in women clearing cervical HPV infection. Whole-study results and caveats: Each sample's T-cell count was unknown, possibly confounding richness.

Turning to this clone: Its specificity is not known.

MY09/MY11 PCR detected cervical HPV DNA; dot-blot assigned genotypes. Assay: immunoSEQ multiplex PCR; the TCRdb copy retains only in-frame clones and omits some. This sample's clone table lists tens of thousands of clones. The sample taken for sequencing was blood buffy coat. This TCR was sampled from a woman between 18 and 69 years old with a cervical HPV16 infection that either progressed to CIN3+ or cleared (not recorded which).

CDR3 bases read: TGCAGTGCTATCGGACCAGGGGGCCAAGAGACC. Protein product: CSAIGPGGQET. The whole CDR3 sequence is CSAIGPGGQETQYF. The J gene is TRBJ2-5, the V gene TRBV20-1; TRBD1 aligns across 7 bases. The read finishes 3 residues shy of the CDR3 end, and the germline J gene is used to complete it. Germline V gene data show CDR1 as DFQATT and CDR2 as SNEGSKA (reference sequence). With V trimmed by 4 bases and J by 1 base, 6 bases remained unmatched. The CDR3 is 14 residues long.